The 17 T cell receptor beta chains below all came from one sample that was sequenced in a study of blood T cell repertoires in COVID-19. Sequenced by immunoSEQ multiplex PCR; TCRdb stores in-frame clones only, minus some. The sample contains 150,000 to 200,000 clones, 88% of which appear only once. The sequencing sample was made of peripheral blood. All receptors derive from a human donor in a cohort sampled during active COVID-19.

The gene calls are TRBV7-6 and TRBJ1-1; 7 bases align to TRBD1. The length of the CDR3 is 13 residues. V shed 6 bases and J 3 bases; nucleotides not matched to a gene: 4. Per germline, CDR1 SGHVS and CDR2 FNYEAQ. This CDR3 is CASSLDRDTEAFF. CDR3 nucleotide sequence: TGTGCCAGCAGTCTAGACAGGGACACTGAAGCTTTCTTT. Drawing the rest from reference TRBV7-6 and TRBJ1-1, the complete variable domain is GAGVSQSPRYKVTKRGQDVALRCDPISGHVSLYWYRQALGQGPEFLTYFNYEAQQDKSGLPNDRFSAERPEGSISTLTIQRTEQRDSAMYRCASSLDRDTEAFFGQGTRLTVV.

This clone was recorded once. This chain links TRBV5-1 with TRBJ2-5; 10 bases are shared with TRBD1. Germline assignment: CDR1 SGHRS and CDR2 YFSETQ. This CDR3 spans 14 amino acids. The V and J ends lost 3 bases and 5 bases, in that order; junction bases with no gene match: 4. The CDR3 DNA reads as TGCGCCAGCAGCTCGGGACAGGGGAGGGAGACCCAGTACTTC. Protein: CASSSGQGRETQYF.

The rearrangement uses TRBV6-2 or TRBV6-3 and TRBJ2-1; D is unclear. V lost 2 bases, J lost 5 bases, and 16 bases lay in between. The germline CDR1 and CDR2 sequences are MNHEY and SVGEGT. This CDR3 is built from 16 residues. The CDR3 loop reads CASSYPRLDPHNEQFF. In DNA, the CDR3 is TGTGCCAGCAGTTACCCCCGTCTAGACCCCCACAATGAGCAGTTCTTC.

This clone was found a few times. This chain uses TRBV11-2 with TRBJ2-2, with D possibly TRBD2 on 6 matching bases. The V gene lost 2 bases and the J gene lost 4 bases, with 17 bases spanning the gap. The CDR3 is 17 residues long. Germline assignment: CDR1 SGHAT and CDR2 FQNNGV. The CDR3 spells CASSLHLAAFVTGELFF. CDR3 in DNA: TGTGCCAGCAGCTTACACTTAGCGGCCTTTGTCACCGGGGAGCTGTTTTTT.

This clone appeared a single time. The chain employs TRBV19 and TRBJ2-7; a possible D gene is TRBD2 (6 bases). This CDR3 comprises 15 residues. Trimming took 0 bases from V and 2 from J, leaving 11 bases between them. Germline-derived CDR1 and CDR2 are LNHDA and SQIVND (reference sequence). The CDR3 region has the DNA TGTGCCAGTAGTATAGAACTAGCAAGGACCTACGAGCAGTACTTC. This gives the protein CASSIELARTYEQYF.

V gene TRBV7-8 combines with J gene TRBJ2-1; perhaps TRBD1 as D (5 bases). The CDR3 totals 14 residues. Looked up from germline, CDR1 is SGHVS and CDR2 is FQNEAQ. Deletions cut 5 bases from V and 4 bases from J, with 12 bases between. CDR3 DNA: TGTGCCAGCAGCCCCCAAGACAGTTACAATGAGCAGTTCTTC. Encoded protein: CASSPQDSYNEQFF.

CDR3 DNA sequence: TGTGCCAGCAGTGCTCTACGGGAGGCGCTTTATGGCTACACCTTC. Translation gives CASSALREALYGYTF. V and J are TRBV2 and TRBJ1-2; D call uncertain. From germline, CDR1 is SNHLY and CDR2 FYNNEI. This CDR3 contains 15 residues. Trimming shortened V by 4 bases and J by 5 bases, and 17 bases separated the two germline ends.

V gene TRBV11-2 combines with J gene TRBJ2-7, with D possibly being TRBD1 (7 bases). The CDR3 spans 14 residues. Trimming took 5 bases from V and 7 from J, leaving 18 bases between them. Per the germline V gene, CDR1 is SGHAT and CDR2 is FQNNGV. CDR3 protein: CASSPFGAGGEQYF. Here the CDR3 DNA reads TGTGCCAGCAGCCCCTTTGGGGCAGGGGGGGAGCAGTACTTC. The complete variable domain, with remaining parts taken from reference TRBV11-2 and TRBJ2-7, reads EAGVAQSPRYKIIEKRQSVAFWCNPISGHATLYWYQQILGQGPKLLIQFQNNGVVDDSQLPKDRFSAERLKGVDSTLKIQPAKLEDSAVYLCASSPFGAGGEQYFGPGTRLTVT.

This clone was seen a handful of times. This rearrangement joins TRBV30 to TRBJ2-1, with 7 positions matching TRBD1. CDR3 size: 15 residues. J gave up 6 bases and V 1 base, and 9 bases lay outside the gene matches. Germline V gene lookup returns CDR1 GTSNPN and CDR2 SVGIG (reference sequence). CDR3 DNA sequence: TGTGCCTGGAGTGGGCCCGGGACAGTTCTCAATGAGCAGTTCTTC. Protein: CAWSGPGTVLNEQFF.

The rearrangement uses TRBV18 and TRBJ2-2, with a weak D call TRBD2 (5 bases). The CDR3 totals 13 residues. V was clipped by 6 bases and J by 5 bases, with 10 bases between them. CDR1 is KGHSH and CDR2 is LQKENI in the germline V gene. This CDR3 is CASSSTGTGELFF. The CDR3 DNA reads as TGTGCCAGCTCGAGTACGGGGACCGGGGAGCTGTTTTTT. The full variable domain, its missing parts supplied by reference TRBV18 and TRBJ2-2, is NAGVMQNPRHLVRRRGQEARLRCSPMKGHSHVYWYRQLPEEGLKFMVYLQKENIIDESGMPKERFSAEFPKEGPSILRIQQVVRGDSAAYFCASSSTGTGELFFGEGSRLTVL.

The chain is built from TRBV28 and TRBJ1-1; TRBD1 aligns across 7 bases. Looked up from germline, CDR1 is MDHEN and CDR2 is SYDVKM. Trimming removed 5 bases from V and 4 bases from J; junction bases left unmatched: 10. The CDR3 has 15 amino acids. This CDR3 reads CASSVTGAGSTEAFF. DNA of the CDR3: TGTGCCAGCAGTGTTACAGGGGCGGGGTCCACTGAAGCTTTCTTT.

J is TRBJ1-1 and V is TRBV18, with D maybe TRBD1 (6 bases). This CDR3 spans 15 amino acids. Per germline, CDR1 KGHSH and CDR2 LQKENI. The V gene lost 3 bases and the J gene lost 6 bases, with 17 bases spanning the gap. CDR3 protein: CASSPPGGLWSEAFF. In DNA, the CDR3 is TGTGCCAGCTCACCCCCGGGGGGCCTGTGGTCTGAAGCTTTCTTT.

This chain joins TRBV11-2 and TRBJ1-4; D unresolved. The CDR3 has 15 residues. V lost 7 bases to trimming and J lost 3 bases, with 15 bases between them. Germline V gene data show CDR1 as SGHAT and CDR2 as FQNNGV. The CDR3 DNA follows: TGTGCCAGCACCGTCGAGAGGTACCCTAATGAAAAACTGTTTTTT. Protein: CASTVERYPNEKLFF.

The J gene is TRBJ1-1, the V gene TRBV2; 8 bases map to TRBD1. This CDR3 spans 14 amino acids. Germline loops: CDR1 SNHLY, CDR2 FYNNEI. V lost 6 bases to trimming and J lost 4 bases; unmatched junction nucleotides: 7. The CDR3 DNA reads TGTGCCAGCAGAGCGGACAGGGTTGGCACTGAAGCTTTCTTT. Translating gives CASRADRVGTEAFF.

The CDR3 sequence is CASSSPGLSTDTQYF. In nucleotides, the CDR3 is TGTGCCAGCAGCTCGCCGGGACTTTCCACAGATACGCAGTATTTT. The rearrangement uses TRBV5-4 and TRBJ2-3, with D possibly being TRBD2 (6 bases). V lost 3 bases and J 2 bases, leaving 13 bases between the germline ends. Germline V lookup: CDR1 SGHNT, CDR2 YYREEE (reference sequence). The CDR3 sequence is 15 residues long.

The rearrangement links TRBV3-1 (or the pseudogene TRBV3-2) to TRBJ1-2, with TRBD1 matching over 12 bases. The CDR3 covers 15 residues. V lost 2 bases and J lost 7; bases outside the gene matches: 5. Germline loops: CDR1 LGHDT, CDR2 YNNKEL (reference sequence). CDR3 in amino acids: CASSQPGQGAGGYTF. DNA for the CDR3: TGTGCCAGCAGCCAACCGGGACAGGGGGCGGGTGGCTACACCTTC.

The chain carries TRBV10-3 and TRBJ2-3; tentative D call: TRBD1 (6 bases). The germline CDR1 and CDR2 sequences are ENHRY and SYGVKD. The CDR3 length is 14 residues. V lost 3 bases to trimming and J lost 0 bases, with 7 bases between them. The CDR3 sequence: CAISDGGSTDTQYF. The CDR3 DNA is TGTGCCATCAGTGATGGGGGCAGCACAGATACGCAGTATTTT.